Below are 12 T cell receptor beta chains sequenced from a single sample in a study of T cells in Graves' hyperthyroidism and ophthalmopathy. Researchers took RNA transcripts and amplified the TCR beta CDR3 regions from them. The TCR CDR3 was amplified in a first-round RT-PCR using the HTBI primer set. MiXCR was run by TCRdb on the multiplex PCR reads, yielding one entry per CDR3 protein. This sample carries under 350,000 distinct CDR3 sequences, roughly 14% of them seen once, and the ten largest clones take roughly 7.5%. Sequencing was carried out using blood. These receptors all stem from a young woman with Graves' hyperthyroidism that later progressed to Graves' ophthalmopathy.

This clonotype was detected many times. CDR3 sequence reads: CASSPGPISSSYEQYF. CDR3 coding DNA: TGTGCCAGCAGTCCCGGACCCATTTCGAGCTCCTACGAGCAGTACTTC. The chain recombines TRBV6-2 or TRBV6-3 with TRBJ2-7; no definite D call. The CDR3 sequence is 16 residues long. Trimming removed 5 bases from V and 0 bases from J, with 17 bases in between. CDR1 is MNHEY and CDR2 is SVGEGT in the germline V gene.

The chain employs TRBV7-2 and TRBJ1-1; 7 bases line up with TRBD1. Unmatched junction bases numbered 2, after V lost 1 base and J lost 3 bases. The CDR3 spans 14 residues. The V gene's germline CDR1 is SGHTA and CDR2 FQGNSA. CDR3 nucleotides: TGTGCCAGCAGCTTAGGCAGGGGGTACACTGAAGCTTTCTTT. This encodes CASSLGRGYTEAFF.

This clonotype was seen many times. The chain recombines TRBV28 with TRBJ2-1; TRBD2 agrees at 10 bases. The CDR3 contains 14 residues. Germline V gene sequence: CDR1 MDHEN, CDR2 SYDVKM. The trim removed 6 bases at V and 6 bases at J, leaving 5 bases unmatched. The CDR3 coding sequence is TGTGCCAGCAGCCTAGCGGGAGTCCGCAATGAGCAGTTCTTC. This encodes CASSLAGVRNEQFF.

This clonotype was observed at least ten times. The chain joins TRBV5-1 to TRBJ2-1; D could derive from TRBD1 or TRBD2 (7 bases each). The CDR3 runs to 13 residues. The V end lost 4 bases, the J end lost 7 bases, and 12 bases lay between the germline ends. In germline, CDR1 is SGHRS, CDR2 YFSETQ. The CDR3 DNA reads as TGCGCCAGCAGCAGCGGGACAGAAAATGAGCAGTTCTTC. Its protein is CASSSGTENEQFF.

This clonotype was seen more than once but under ten times. The gene calls are TRBV7-9 and TRBJ2-7; possibly TRBD2 for D (6 bases). This CDR3 region has 14 residues. The V gene's germline CDR1 is SEHNR and CDR2 FQNEAQ (reference sequence). V was clipped by 4 bases and J by 4 bases, with 14 bases between them. The CDR3 region is CASSSRDSNYEQYF. In DNA, the CDR3 is TGTGCCAGCAGCTCTCGGGACTCTAATTACGAGCAGTACTTC. Drawing the rest from reference TRBV7-9 and TRBJ2-7, the complete variable domain is DTGVSQNPRHKITKRGQNVTFRCDPISEHNRLYWYRQTLGQGPEFLTYFQNEAQLEKSRLLSDRFSAERPKGSFSTLEIQRTEQGDSAMYLCASSSRDSNYEQYFGPGTRLTVT.

For this clonotype: A much larger clone lies one base from this, so it may be a read error. The gene calls are TRBV4-2 and TRBJ2-7; 7 bases match TRBD2. This CDR3 region has 14 residues. J lost 5 bases, V lost 4 bases, and 8 bases had no gene match. CDR1 LGHNA and CDR2 YNFKEQ come from the germline V gene. This chain's CDR3 is CASSPGGEGDEQYF. In nucleotides, the CDR3 is TGTGCCAGCAGCCCGGGTGGGGAGGGCGACGAGCAGTACTTC.

Regarding this clonotype: Just one base apart from a much larger clone, this may be a read error. CDR3: CASSHLSDNEQFF. CDR3 DNA: TGTGCCAGCAGTCACCTATCGGATAATGAGCAGTTCTTC. This chain uses TRBV6-5 with TRBJ2-1; D is ambiguous. V lost 5 bases and J 7 bases, leaving 12 bases between the germline ends. This CDR3 region has 13 residues. Germline CDR1 is MNHEY and CDR2 is SVGAGI.

Comments on this clonotype: The conserved closing phenylalanine or tryptophan is absent in this CDR3, likely reflecting a read error. J is TRBJ2-2 and V is TRBV28; D not certain. Germline V gives CDR1 MDHEN, CDR2 SYDVKM. The CDR3 loop spans 14 amino acids. V lost 6 bases, J lost 4 bases, and 12 bases lay in between. CDR3 sequence: CASRWDLGTGELFS. The DNA for the CDR3 is TGTGCCAGCAGGTGGGATCTTGGCACCGGGGAGCTGTTTTCT.

This clonotype was seen many times. In nucleotides, the CDR3 is TGTGCCAGCTCACCAAACAGGGTGGACACTGAAGCTTTCTTT. This codes for CASSPNRVDTEAFF. This chain links TRBV18 with TRBJ1-1; D perhaps matches TRBD1 (6 bases). Germline loops: CDR1 KGHSH, CDR2 LQKENI. The CDR3 is made up of 14 amino acids. V lost 2 bases to trimming and J lost 3 bases, with 10 bases between them.

This clonotype appeared many times. This chain joins TRBV7-6 and TRBJ1-1; D not certain. Germline CDR1 SGHVS, CDR2 FNYEAQ. The V gene lost 5 bases and the J gene lost 5 bases, with 21 bases spanning the gap. The CDR3 has 16 residues. The CDR3, as DNA: TGTGCCAGCAGCGGAGCGGGTTACCCGGTGGAGACTGAAGCTTTCTTT. It is translated as CASSGAGYPVETEAFF.

This clonotype has a handful of counts. V is TRBV7-3 and J is TRBJ2-6, with D unresolved. Germline V gene lookup returns CDR1 SGHTA and CDR2 FQGTGA. This CDR3 comprises 14 residues. The V and J ends lost 5 bases and 4 bases respectively, with 9 bases between them. CDR3 in amino acids: CASSPNGGANVLTF. CDR3 bases: TGTGCCAGCAGCCCTAACGGGGGGGCCAACGTCCTGACTTTC.

This clonotype occurred once. The chain carries TRBV27 and TRBJ1-1, with D uncertain. Germline lookup yields CDR1 MNHEY and CDR2 SMNVEV (reference sequence). The CDR3 spans 13 residues. The V and J ends lost 7 bases and 4 bases respectively, with 13 bases between them. The CDR3 loop reads CASISDRSTEAFF. DNA for the CDR3: TGTGCCAGCATCTCGGACCGTTCCACTGAAGCTTTCTTT.